A single sample gave rise to the 8 T cell receptor beta chains below, sequenced in a study of Ad26.COV2.S vaccination and SARS-CoV-2 variants. The treatment was: roughly 19 received Ad26.COV2.S at low or high dose, single or two shots; about 5 received placebo; per-sample allocation not given. On day 63 after the first injection, vaccine and placebo recipients gave samples. The protocol was immunoSEQ multiplex PCR, while the TCRdb copy is restricted to in-frame clones and leaves out a portion. The sample lists almost 400,000 clones; roughly 90% were seen once. The sample here was peripheral blood, taken in a trial of Ad26.COV2.S vaccine versus placebo. These TCRs come from a person aged 18-65 years who received the Ad26.COV2.S COVID-19 vaccine or a placebo.

CDR3 in amino acids: CARPGGQNTGELFF. Here the CDR3 DNA reads TGTGCCAGACCAGGGGGCCAGAACACCGGGGAGCTGTTTTTT. The chain recombines TRBV2 with TRBJ2-2; 8 bases align to TRBD1. CDR3 size: 14 residues. Looked up from germline, CDR1 is SNHLY and CDR2 is FYNNEI. The V gene end was trimmed by 9 bases and the J gene end by 1 base; junction bases not matched to a gene: 4.

The chain has TRBV5-6 and TRBJ1-1, with TRBD1 as a possible D gene (5 bases). The CDR3 loop spans 14 amino acids. Trimming stripped 1 base from V and 5 bases from J, with 12 bases between. From germline, CDR1 is SGHDT and CDR2 YYEEEE. The DNA for the CDR3 is TGTGCCAGCAGCTTGCGGGGCCCGGGGACTGAAGCTTTCTTT. This codes for CASSLRGPGTEAFF.

The V call is TRBV3-1 (or the pseudogene TRBV3-2), the J call TRBJ2-5, with D unclear. Trimming pared 4 bases from V and 5 bases from J, leaving 11 bases between. This CDR3 is 13 amino acids long. CDR1 is LGHDT, CDR2 YNNKEL, per germline (reference sequence). The CDR3 here is CASSRRSSETQYF. DNA for the CDR3: TGTGCCAGCAGCCGTCGCTCTAGTGAGACCCAGTACTTC.

This chain links TRBV7-2 with TRBJ2-4; 16 bases match TRBD2. With 5 bases clipped from V and 12 bases from J, the junction kept 10 bases outside the gene matches. CDR1 and CDR2 (germline): SGHTA, FQGNSA. This CDR3 spans 16 amino acids. CDR3 sequence reads: CASSPGLAGGGADQYF. Written as DNA, the CDR3 is TGTGCCAGCAGCCCGGGACTAGCGGGAGGGGGGGCCGATCAGTACTTC.

The chain has TRBV6-1 and TRBJ1-1; 8 positions match TRBD1. The CDR3 contains 12 residues. CDR1 is MNHNS, CDR2 SASEGT, per germline. V gave up 2 bases and J gave up 7 bases; unmatched junction bases: 0. CDR3 bases: TGTGCCAGCAGTGAAACAGGGGGTGAAGCTTTCTTT. Translation: CASSETGGEAFF.

The chain uses TRBV6-5 and TRBJ2-3; tentative D call: TRBD2 (7 bases). Germline values: CDR1 MNHEY, CDR2 SVGAGI. The CDR3 loop spans 15 amino acids. V lost 6 bases, J lost 1 base, and 14 bases lay in between. The CDR3 spells CASRPGGGRTDTQYF. The CDR3 region has the DNA TGTGCCAGCAGGCCTGGGGGGGGGCGCACAGATACGCAGTATTTT.

The genes are TRBV30 and TRBJ1-2, with 8 bases identical to TRBD1. The CDR3 has 14 residues. The trim removed 1 base at V and 7 bases at J, leaving 8 bases unmatched. The germline V gene has CDR1 GTSNPN and CDR2 SVGIG (reference sequence). CDR3 protein: CAWSAAGGLGGYTF. DNA for the CDR3: TGTGCCTGGAGTGCTGCAGGGGGCCTTGGTGGCTACACCTTC.

V and J are TRBV5-1 and TRBJ2-3; D is perhaps TRBD1 (7 bases). From germline, CDR1 is SGHRS and CDR2 YFSETQ. V gave up 3 bases and J gave up 3 bases, with 20 bases separating them. The CDR3 sequence is 17 residues long. CDR3 residues: CASSSYRQGLATDTQYF. The CDR3 nucleotides are TGCGCCAGCAGCTCCTACCGACAGGGCCTAGCGACAGATACGCAGTATTTT.